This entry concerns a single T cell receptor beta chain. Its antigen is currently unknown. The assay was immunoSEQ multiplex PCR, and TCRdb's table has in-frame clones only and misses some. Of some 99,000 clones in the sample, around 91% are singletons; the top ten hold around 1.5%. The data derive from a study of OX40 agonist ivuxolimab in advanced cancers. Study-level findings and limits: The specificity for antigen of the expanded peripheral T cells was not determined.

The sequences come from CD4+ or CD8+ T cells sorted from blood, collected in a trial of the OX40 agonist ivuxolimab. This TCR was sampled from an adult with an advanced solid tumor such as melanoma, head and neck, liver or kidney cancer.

CDR3 sequence: CASSPEDYSNQPQHF. In DNA form, the CDR3 reads TGTGCCAGTTCCCCCGAGGATTATAGCAATCAGCCCCAGCATTTT. The V gene is TRBV19, the J gene TRBJ1-5, with D uncertain. This CDR3 spans 15 amino acids. Trimming stripped 8 bases from V and 0 bases from J, with 14 bases between. Germline V CDR1 and CDR2: LNHDA, SQIVND (reference sequence).